This TCR beta chain originates from a study of tumor and adjacent non-tumor tissue in lung cancer. This sample's RNA came from whole unsorted tissue. Three rounds of nested PCR, following a modified ARM-PCR protocol, produced the TCRbeta library. In TCRdb, the multiplex PCR reads were re-called with MiXCR into one record per CDR3 protein. This table holds more than 90,000 distinct CDR3 sequences, approximately 65% found once. Turning to this clonotype: A much bigger clone sits one base away, suggesting this may be a read error.

The CDR3 has 13 amino acids. Germline assignment: CDR1 MDHEN and CDR2 SYDVKM. This sequence joins TRBV28 and TRBJ2-3, with TRBD2 identical over 9 bases. The specimen sequenced was lung tumor tissue. The TCR comes from a man in his sixties with non-small cell lung cancer. The CDR3 is CASKREDTDTLYF. The CDR3 nucleotides are TGTGCCTCCAAGCGGGAGGACACAGATACGCTGTATTTT.